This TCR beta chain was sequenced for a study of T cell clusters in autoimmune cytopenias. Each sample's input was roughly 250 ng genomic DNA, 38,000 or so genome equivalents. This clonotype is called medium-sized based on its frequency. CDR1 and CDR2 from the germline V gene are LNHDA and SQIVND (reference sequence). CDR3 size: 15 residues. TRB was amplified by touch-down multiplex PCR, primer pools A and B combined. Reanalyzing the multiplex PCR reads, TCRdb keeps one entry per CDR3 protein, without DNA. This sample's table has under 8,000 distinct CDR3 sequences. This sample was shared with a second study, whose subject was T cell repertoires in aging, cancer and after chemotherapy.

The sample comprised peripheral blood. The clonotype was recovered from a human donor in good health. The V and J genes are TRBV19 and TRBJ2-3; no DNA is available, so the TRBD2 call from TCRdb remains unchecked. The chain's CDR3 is CASSIDRTSGGAQYF. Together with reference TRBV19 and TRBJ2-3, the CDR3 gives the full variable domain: DGGITQSPKYLFRKEGQNVTLSCEQNLNHDAMYWYRQDPGQGLRLIYYSQIVNDFQKGDIAEGYSVSREKKESFPLTVTSAQKNPTAFYLCASSIDRTSGGAQYFGPGTRLTVL.